This TCR beta chain was found in a study of T-cell reconstitution after alpha-beta-depleted transplantation in children. The authors prepared the TCRbeta library with unique molecular identifiers. TCRdb fed the PCR reads into MiXCR, producing one record per CDR3 protein. The sample has approximately 420,000 distinct CDR3 sequences, about 11% seen once. Germline CDR1 and CDR2: SGHDT and YYEEEE. The CDR3 spans 12 residues. Deletions cut 0 bases from V and 12 bases from J, with 10 bases between. Sequencing was performed on PBMCs from the stem cell graft donor, taken from the stem cell graft. The clonotype comes from a human donor who donated a stem cell graft to a child with acute myeloid leukemia. The rearrangement joins TRBV5-6 to TRBJ2-1, with D uncertain. The CDR3 here is CASSLGHLGQFF. CDR3 coding DNA: TGTGCCAGCAGCTTGGGGCACCTGGGGCAGTTCTTC.